One and the same sample provided the 10 T cell receptor beta chains below, sequenced in a study of blood T cell repertoires in COVID-19. Produced via immunoSEQ multiplex PCR; TCRdb's table is partial and in-frame only. This table has about 190,000 clones, roughly 80% appearing once. The sample comprised peripheral blood. Receptors were obtained from a man aged 60-69 years with active or convalescent COVID-19.

V is TRBV5-1 and J is TRBJ2-3; tentative D call: TRBD1 (6 bases). Trimming left V 0 bases short and J 1 base short, with 6 bases between. This CDR3 is 14 amino acids long. Per germline, CDR1 SGHRS and CDR2 YFSETQ. The DNA for the CDR3 is TGCGCCAGCAGCTTGGCAGGGGGCACAGATACGCAGTATTTT. This gives the protein CASSLAGGTDTQYF.

V usage is TRBV28 and J usage is TRBJ2-7; 8 bases fit TRBD1. Germline V gene sequence: CDR1 MDHEN, CDR2 SYDVKM. V lost 8 bases and J lost 2; bases outside the gene matches: 8. The CDR3 runs to 14 residues. The DNA of the CDR3 is TGTGCCAGCTTCGACAGGGGCGAAACCTACGAGCAGTACTTC. Amino acids: CASFDRGETYEQYF.

The gene calls are TRBV7-7 and TRBJ2-1, with D unresolved. V dropped 2 bases and J dropped 0 bases, with 8 bases sitting between them. The CDR3 spans 15 residues. CDR1 SSHAT and CDR2 FNYEAQ come from the germline V gene (reference sequence). DNA of the CDR3: TGTGCCAGCAGCTTACAACAGAGCTCCTACAATGAGCAGTTCTTC. Translation gives CASSLQQSSYNEQFF.

The J gene is TRBJ1-1, the V gene TRBV25-1; D perhaps matches TRBD1 (5 bases). The V gene lost 8 bases and the J gene lost 5 bases, with 18 bases spanning the gap. The CDR3 is 14 residues long. Germline V gene data show CDR1 as MGHDK and CDR2 as SYGVNS. The CDR3 nucleotides are TGTGCCAGCGCCGGGGACTTCGGAGGGACTGAAGCTTTCTTT. Encoded protein: CASAGDFGGTEAFF.

This sequence joins TRBV19 and TRBJ2-3; D is perhaps TRBD1 (6 bases). This CDR3 comprises 13 residues. Germline CDR1 is LNHDA and CDR2 is SQIVND (reference sequence). The chain's CDR3 is CAGGSKIGDTQYF. DNA for the CDR3: TGTGCTGGGGGCTCCAAGATCGGAGATACGCAGTATTTT.

The sample holds a few counts of this clone. CDR3 nucleotide sequence: TGTGCCAGCATCCCCCGAGGGCAGGGGGGTGGCTACACCTTC. Its protein is CASIPRGQGGGYTF. V gene TRBV2 combines with J gene TRBJ1-2; TRBD1 agrees at 7 bases. Unmatched junction bases numbered 12, after V lost 7 bases and J lost 7 bases. The CDR3 covers 14 residues. Germline V gene sequence: CDR1 SNHLY, CDR2 FYNNEI.

This chain joins TRBV5-1 and TRBJ2-2; D is unresolved. V lost 1 base and J 4 bases, leaving 14 bases between the germline ends. CDR1 and CDR2 (germline): SGHRS, YFSETQ. The CDR3 consists of 16 residues. The chain's CDR3 is CASSLNEVMVTGELFF. Here the CDR3 DNA reads TGCGCCAGCAGCTTGAATGAGGTGATGGTCACCGGGGAGCTGTTTTTT.

CDR3 loop: CASSPDRGSYEQYF. CDR3 sequence (DNA): TGTGCCAGCTCACCGGACAGGGGGTCGTACGAGCAGTACTTC. The chain combines TRBV18 with TRBJ2-7; 10 bases are a match to TRBD1. Germline lookup yields CDR1 KGHSH and CDR2 LQKENI. The CDR3 contains 14 residues. V gave up 3 bases and J gave up 4 bases; unmatched junction bases: 3.

The sample holds a few counts of this clone. The rearrangement links TRBV5-6 to TRBJ2-5; TRBD1 matches at 8 bases. Germline CDR1 is SGHDT and CDR2 is YYEEEE. This CDR3 has 15 residues. The junction had 5 bases not matched to a gene; V was cut back by 0 bases and J by 4 bases. The CDR3: CASSLGTGQGETQYF. CDR3 DNA sequence: TGTGCCAGCAGCTTGGGGACAGGACAGGGAGAGACCCAGTACTTC.

This clone was counted a single time. The chain is built from TRBV6-1 and TRBJ2-7, with 8 bases aligning to TRBD1. Trimming cost V 3 bases and J 1 base; bases outside gene matches: 5. This CDR3 has 15 residues. CDR1 MNHNS and CDR2 SASEGT come from the germline V gene. The CDR3 nucleotides are TGTGCCAGCAGTGAGCCGGGACAGGCTTCCTACGAGCAGTACTTC. It specifies CASSEPGQASYEQYF.